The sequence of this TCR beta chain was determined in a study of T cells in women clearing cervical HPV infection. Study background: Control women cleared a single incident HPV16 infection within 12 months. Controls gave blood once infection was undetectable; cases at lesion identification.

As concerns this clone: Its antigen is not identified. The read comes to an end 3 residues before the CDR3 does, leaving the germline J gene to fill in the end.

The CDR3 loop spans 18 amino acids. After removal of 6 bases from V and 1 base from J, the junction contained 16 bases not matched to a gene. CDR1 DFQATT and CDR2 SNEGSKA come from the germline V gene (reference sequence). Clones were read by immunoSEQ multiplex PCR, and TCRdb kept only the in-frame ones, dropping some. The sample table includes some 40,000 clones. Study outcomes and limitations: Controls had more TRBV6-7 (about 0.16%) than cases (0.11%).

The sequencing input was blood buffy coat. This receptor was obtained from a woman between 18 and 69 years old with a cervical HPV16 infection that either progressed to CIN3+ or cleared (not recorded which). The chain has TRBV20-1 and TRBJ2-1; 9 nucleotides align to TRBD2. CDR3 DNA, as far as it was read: TGCAGTGCCGATGGGCAACTAACCCTAGCGGGATCCTACAATGAG. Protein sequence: CSADGQLTLAGSYNE. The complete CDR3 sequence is CSADGQLTLAGSYNEQFF.